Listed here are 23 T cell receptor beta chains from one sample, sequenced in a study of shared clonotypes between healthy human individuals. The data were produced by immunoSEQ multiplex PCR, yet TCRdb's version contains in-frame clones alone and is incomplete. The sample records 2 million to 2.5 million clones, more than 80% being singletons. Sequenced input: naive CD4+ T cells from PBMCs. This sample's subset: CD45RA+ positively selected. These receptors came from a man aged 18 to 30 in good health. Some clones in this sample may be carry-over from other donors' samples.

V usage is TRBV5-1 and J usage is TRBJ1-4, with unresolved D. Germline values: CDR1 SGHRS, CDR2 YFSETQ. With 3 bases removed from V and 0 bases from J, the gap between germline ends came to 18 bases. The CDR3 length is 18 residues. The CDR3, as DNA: TGCGCCAGCAGCTCCTCTACGGGAACCTACGCAACTAATGAAAAACTGTTTTTT. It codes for CASSSSTGTYATNEKLFF.

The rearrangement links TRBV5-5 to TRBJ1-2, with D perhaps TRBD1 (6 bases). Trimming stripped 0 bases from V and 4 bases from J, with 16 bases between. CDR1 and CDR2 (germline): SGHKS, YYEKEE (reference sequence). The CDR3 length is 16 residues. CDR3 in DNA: TGTGCCAGCAGCTTGGATTCGGCAGGGGTGGTCTATGGCTACACCTTC. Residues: CASSLDSAGVVYGYTF.

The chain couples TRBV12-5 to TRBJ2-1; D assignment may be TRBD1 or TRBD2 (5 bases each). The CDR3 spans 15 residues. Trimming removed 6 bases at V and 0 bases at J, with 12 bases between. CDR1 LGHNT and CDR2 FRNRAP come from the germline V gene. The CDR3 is CASGPSGTSYNEQFF. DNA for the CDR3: TGTGCTAGTGGGCCTTCCGGGACCTCCTACAATGAGCAGTTCTTC.

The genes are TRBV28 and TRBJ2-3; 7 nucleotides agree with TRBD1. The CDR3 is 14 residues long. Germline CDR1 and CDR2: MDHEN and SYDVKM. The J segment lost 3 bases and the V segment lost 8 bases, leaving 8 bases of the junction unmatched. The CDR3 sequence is CASAENRGTDTQYF. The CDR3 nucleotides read TGTGCCAGCGCCGAGAACAGGGGAACAGATACGCAGTATTTT.

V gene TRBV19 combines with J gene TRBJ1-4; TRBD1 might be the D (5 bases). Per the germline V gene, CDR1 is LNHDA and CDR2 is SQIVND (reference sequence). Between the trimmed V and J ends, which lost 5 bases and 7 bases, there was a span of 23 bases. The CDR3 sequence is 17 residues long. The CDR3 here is CASSPGAAGWGGEKLFF. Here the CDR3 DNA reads TGTGCCAGTAGTCCTGGGGCCGCAGGGTGGGGTGGTGAAAAACTGTTTTTT.

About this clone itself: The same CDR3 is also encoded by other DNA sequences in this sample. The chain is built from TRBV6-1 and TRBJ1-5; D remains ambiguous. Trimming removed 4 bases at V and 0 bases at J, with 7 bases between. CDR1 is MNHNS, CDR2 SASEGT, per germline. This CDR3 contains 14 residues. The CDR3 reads CASSVGYSNQPQHF. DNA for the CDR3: TGTGCCAGCAGTGTCGGGTATAGCAATCAGCCCCAGCATTTT.

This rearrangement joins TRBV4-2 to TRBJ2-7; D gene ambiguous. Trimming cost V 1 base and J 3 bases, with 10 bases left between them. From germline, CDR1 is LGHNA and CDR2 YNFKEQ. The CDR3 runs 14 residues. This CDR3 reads CASSQVDARYEQYF. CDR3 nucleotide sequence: TGTGCCAGCAGCCAAGTCGACGCTCGCTACGAGCAGTACTTC.

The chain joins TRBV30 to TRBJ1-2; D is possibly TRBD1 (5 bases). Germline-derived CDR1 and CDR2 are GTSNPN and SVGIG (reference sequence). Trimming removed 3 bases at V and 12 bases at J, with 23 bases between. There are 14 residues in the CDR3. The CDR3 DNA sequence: TGTGCCTGGAGAATTCGCTGGATGCGGGGCCACGACACCTTC. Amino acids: CAWRIRWMRGHDTF.

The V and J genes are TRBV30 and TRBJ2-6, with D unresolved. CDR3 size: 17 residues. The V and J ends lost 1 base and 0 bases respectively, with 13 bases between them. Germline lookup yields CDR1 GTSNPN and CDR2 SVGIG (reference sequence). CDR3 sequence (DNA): TGTGCCTGGAGTGCACTTACGAGACTCTCTGGGGCCAACGTCCTGACTTTC. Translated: CAWSALTRLSGANVLTF.

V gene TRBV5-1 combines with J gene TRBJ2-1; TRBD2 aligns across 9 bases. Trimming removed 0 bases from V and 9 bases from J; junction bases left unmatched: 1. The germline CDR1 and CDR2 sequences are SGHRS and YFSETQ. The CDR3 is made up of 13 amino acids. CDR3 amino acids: CASSLGLAAEQFF. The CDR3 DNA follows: TGCGCCAGCAGCTTGGGACTAGCGGCTGAGCAGTTCTTC.

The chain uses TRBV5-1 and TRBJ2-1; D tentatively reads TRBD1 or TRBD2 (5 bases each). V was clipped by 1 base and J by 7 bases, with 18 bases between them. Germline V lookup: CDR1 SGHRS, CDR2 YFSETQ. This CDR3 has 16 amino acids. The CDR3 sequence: CASSLLVGRRGNEQFF. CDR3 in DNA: TGCGCCAGCAGCTTGCTCGTTGGGAGAAGGGGTAATGAGCAGTTCTTC.

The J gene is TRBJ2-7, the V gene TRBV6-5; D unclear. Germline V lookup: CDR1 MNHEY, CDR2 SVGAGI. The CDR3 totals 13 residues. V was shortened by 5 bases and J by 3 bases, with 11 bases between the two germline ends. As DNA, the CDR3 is TGTGCCAGCAGTCGAACCGTAAACTACGAGCAGTACTTC. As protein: CASSRTVNYEQYF.

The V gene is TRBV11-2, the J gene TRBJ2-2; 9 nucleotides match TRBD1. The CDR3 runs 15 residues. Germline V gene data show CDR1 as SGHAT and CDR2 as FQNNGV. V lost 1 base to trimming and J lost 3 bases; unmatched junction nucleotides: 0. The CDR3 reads CASSLGTGDTGELFF. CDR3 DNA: TGTGCCAGCAGCTTAGGGACAGGGGACACCGGGGAGCTGTTTTTT.

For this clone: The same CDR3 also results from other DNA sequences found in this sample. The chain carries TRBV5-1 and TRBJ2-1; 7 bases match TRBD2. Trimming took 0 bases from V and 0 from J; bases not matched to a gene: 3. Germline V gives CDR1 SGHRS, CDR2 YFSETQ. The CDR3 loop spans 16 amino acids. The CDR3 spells CASSLGLAASYNEQFF. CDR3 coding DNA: TGCGCCAGCAGCTTGGGGCTAGCGGCCTCCTACAATGAGCAGTTCTTC.

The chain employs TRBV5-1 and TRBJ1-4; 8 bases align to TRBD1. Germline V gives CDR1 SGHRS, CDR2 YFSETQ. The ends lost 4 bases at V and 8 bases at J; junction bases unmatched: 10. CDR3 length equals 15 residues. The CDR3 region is CASSLIQGVGEKLFF. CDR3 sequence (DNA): TGCGCCAGCAGCCTGATACAGGGGGTCGGAGAAAAACTGTTTTTT. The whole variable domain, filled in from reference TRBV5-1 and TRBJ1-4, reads KAGVTQTPRYLIKTRGQQVTLSCSPISGHRSVSWYQQTPGQGLQFLFEYFSETQRNKGNFPGRFSGRQFSNSRSEMNVSTLELGDSALYLCASSLIQGVGEKLFFGSGTQLSVL.

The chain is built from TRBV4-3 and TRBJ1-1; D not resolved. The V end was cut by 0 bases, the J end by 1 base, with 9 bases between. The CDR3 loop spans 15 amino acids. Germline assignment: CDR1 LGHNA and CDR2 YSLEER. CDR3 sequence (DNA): TGCGCCAGCAGCCAAGATCAAAGAGGGAACACTGAAGCTTTCTTT. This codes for CASSQDQRGNTEAFF.

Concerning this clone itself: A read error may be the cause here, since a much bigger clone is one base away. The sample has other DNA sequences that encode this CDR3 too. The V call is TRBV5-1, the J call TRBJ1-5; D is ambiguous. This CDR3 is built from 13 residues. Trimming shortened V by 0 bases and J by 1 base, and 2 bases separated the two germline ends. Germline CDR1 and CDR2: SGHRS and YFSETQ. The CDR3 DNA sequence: TGCGCCAGCAGCTTGGCCAGCAATCAGCCCCAGCATTTT. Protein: CASSLASNQPQHF.

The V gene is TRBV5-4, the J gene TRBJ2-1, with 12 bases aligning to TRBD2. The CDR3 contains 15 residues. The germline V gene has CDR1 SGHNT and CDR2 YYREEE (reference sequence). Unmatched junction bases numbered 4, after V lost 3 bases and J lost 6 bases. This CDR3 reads CASSSGLAGINEQFF. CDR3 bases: TGTGCCAGCAGCTCCGGACTAGCGGGAATCAATGAGCAGTTCTTC.

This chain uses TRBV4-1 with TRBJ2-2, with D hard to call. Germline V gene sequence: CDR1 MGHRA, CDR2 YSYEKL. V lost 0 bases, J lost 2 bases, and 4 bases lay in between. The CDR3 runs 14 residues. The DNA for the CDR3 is TGCGCCAGCAGCCAAGAATCCAACACCGGGGAGCTGTTTTTT. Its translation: CASSQESNTGELFF.

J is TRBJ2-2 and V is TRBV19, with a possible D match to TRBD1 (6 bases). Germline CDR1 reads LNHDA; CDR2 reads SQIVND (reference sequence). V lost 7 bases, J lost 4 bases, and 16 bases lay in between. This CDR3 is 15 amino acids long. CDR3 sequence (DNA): TGTGCCAGTATTCAGAAACAGGGCGGCACCGGGGAGCTGTTTTTT. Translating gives CASIQKQGGTGELFF.

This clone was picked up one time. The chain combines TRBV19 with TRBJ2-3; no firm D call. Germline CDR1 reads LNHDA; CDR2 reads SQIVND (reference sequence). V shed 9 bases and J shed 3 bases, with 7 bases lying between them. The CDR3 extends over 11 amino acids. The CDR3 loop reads CASKFTDTQYF. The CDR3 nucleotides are TGTGCCAGCAAATTTACAGATACGCAGTATTTT.

The CDR3 sequence is CASQTTGRETQYF. The CDR3 nucleotides read TGTGCCAGCCAGACTACAGGGCGAGAGACCCAGTACTTC. The rearrangement joins TRBV6-5 to TRBJ2-5; D is possibly TRBD1 (6 bases). The CDR3 covers 13 residues. The germline CDR1 and CDR2 sequences are MNHEY and SVGAGI. Trimming removed 8 bases at V and 4 bases at J, with 14 bases between.

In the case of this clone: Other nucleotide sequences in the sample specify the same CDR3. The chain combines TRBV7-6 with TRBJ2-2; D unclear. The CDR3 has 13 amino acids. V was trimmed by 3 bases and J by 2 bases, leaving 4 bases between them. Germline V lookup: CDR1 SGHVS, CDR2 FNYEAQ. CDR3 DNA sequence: TGTGCCAGCAGCTTGTTAAACACCGGGGAGCTGTTTTTT. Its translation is CASSLLNTGELFF.